Below, 4 T cell receptor beta chains from the same sample are listed, as sequenced in a study of shared clonotypes between healthy human individuals. The method was immunoSEQ multiplex PCR; TCRdb's version includes in-frame clones alone and lacks a portion of them. The sample carries 2 million or so clones, 85% to 95% recorded once. Source material: naive CD4+ T cells sorted from blood. Noted subset: CD45RA+ positively selected. The receptors shown here come from a man between 18 and 29 years old in good health.

This clone occurred once. V gene TRBV10-3 combines with J gene TRBJ2-1; 8 nucleotides line up with TRBD2. J was trimmed by 2 bases and V by 11 bases; bases with no gene match: 5. The CDR3 covers 13 residues. Germline CDR1 reads ENHRY; CDR2 reads SYGVKD. The CDR3 region has the DNA TGTGCCGCCCGGGGGGGCCCCTACAATGAGCAGTTCTTC. This codes for CAARGGPYNEQFF.

The chain uses TRBV4-1 and TRBJ1-2; D may be TRBD1 (6 bases). The CDR3 loop spans 15 amino acids. Trimming shortened V by 5 bases and J by 4 bases, and 17 bases separated the two germline ends. CDR1 MGHRA and CDR2 YSYEKL come from the germline V gene. The CDR3 protein is CASSRQEFNFYGYTF. DNA of the CDR3: TGCGCCAGCAGCAGACAGGAGTTCAATTTCTATGGCTACACCTTC.

This sequence joins TRBV15 and TRBJ2-7, with 7 bases lining up with TRBD2. Germline V gives CDR1 LNHNV, CDR2 YYDKDF (reference sequence). J gave up 2 bases and V 3 bases, and 10 bases lay outside the gene matches. The CDR3 is 16 residues long. DNA of the CDR3: TGTGCCACCAGCAGGTCCCGACTAGCTGAGCCCTACGAGCAGTACTTC. Its protein product is CATSRSRLAEPYEQYF.

This clone showed up just once. The CDR3 coding sequence is TGTGCCAGCAGCCAGCGGGAGGGGGTTTCATACAATGAGCAGTTCTTC. Its protein is CASSQREGVSYNEQFF. The V and J genes are TRBV7-9 and TRBJ2-1; 10 bases map to TRBD2. This CDR3 spans 16 amino acids. Unmatched junction bases numbered 8, after V lost 5 bases and J lost 4 bases. Germline V CDR1 and CDR2: SEHNR, FQNEAQ (reference sequence).